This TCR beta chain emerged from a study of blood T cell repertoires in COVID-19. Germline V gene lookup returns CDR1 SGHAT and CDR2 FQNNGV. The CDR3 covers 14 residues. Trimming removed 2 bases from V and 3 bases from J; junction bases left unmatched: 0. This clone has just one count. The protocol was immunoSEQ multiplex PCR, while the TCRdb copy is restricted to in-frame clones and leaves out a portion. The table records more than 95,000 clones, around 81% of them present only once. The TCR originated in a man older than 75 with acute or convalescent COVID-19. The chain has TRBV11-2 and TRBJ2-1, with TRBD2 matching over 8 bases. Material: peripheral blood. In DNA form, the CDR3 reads TGTGCCAGCAGCTTAAGCGGGAGCTACAATGAGCAGTTCTTC. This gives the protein CASSLSGSYNEQFF.